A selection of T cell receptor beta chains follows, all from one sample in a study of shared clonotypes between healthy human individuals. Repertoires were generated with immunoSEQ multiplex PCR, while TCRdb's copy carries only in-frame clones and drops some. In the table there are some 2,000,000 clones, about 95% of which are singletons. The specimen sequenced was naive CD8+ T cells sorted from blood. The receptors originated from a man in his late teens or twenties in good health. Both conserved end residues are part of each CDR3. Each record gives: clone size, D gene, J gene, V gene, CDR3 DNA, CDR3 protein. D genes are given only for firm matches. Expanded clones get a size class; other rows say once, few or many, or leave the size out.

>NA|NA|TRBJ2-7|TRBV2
TGTGCCAGCAGTGAAGCGGCCGGGGACCGCCCCTACGAGCAGTACTTC
CASSEAAGDRPYEQYF
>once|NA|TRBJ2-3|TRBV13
TGTGCCAGCAGCTTAGGGCGTGGGGGAGCAACCACAGATACGCAGTATTTT
CASSLGRGGATTDTQYF
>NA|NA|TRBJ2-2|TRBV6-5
TGTGCCAGCAGTTACTTTCGGACCGGGGAGCTGTTTTTT
CASSYFRTGELFF
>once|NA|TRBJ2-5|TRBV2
TGTGCCACCCTCGTAGAGGGAGAGACCCAGTACTTC
CATLVEGETQYF
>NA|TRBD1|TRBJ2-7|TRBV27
TGTGCCAGCAGAACTGGGACAGCTTCATACTACGAGCAGTACTTC
CASRTGTASYYEQYF
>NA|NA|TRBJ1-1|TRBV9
TGTGCCAGCAATTCAGGACGGGACACTGAAGCTTTCTTT
CASNSGRDTEAFF
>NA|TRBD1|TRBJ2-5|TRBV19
TGTGCCAGTAGTCCATACCGGGACAGGGGTATAGAGACCCAGTACTTC
CASSPYRDRGIETQYF
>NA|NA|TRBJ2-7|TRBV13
TGTGCCAGCAGTTCCTATGGGGCCTACGAGCAGTACTTC
CASSSYGAYEQYF
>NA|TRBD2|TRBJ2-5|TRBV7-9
TGTGCCAGCAGCTTAGTGGTCCTAGCGGGGGGGCCCCAGGAGACCCAGTACTTC
CASSLVVLAGGPQETQYF
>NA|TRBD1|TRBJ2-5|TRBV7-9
TGTGCCAGCAGCCCACCCGGACAGGGGGCCGTGGAGACCCAGTACTTC
CASSPPGQGAVETQYF
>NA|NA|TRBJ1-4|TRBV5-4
TGTGCCAGCAGCTTGCCATCCATGGAAAAACTGTTTTTT
CASSLPSMEKLFF
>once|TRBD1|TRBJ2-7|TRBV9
TGTGCCAGCAGCGCGCCGGGACAGGGAACGTACGAGCAGTACTTC
CASSAPGQGTYEQYF
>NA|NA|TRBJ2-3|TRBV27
TGTGCCAGCAGTTTAGGGGTCGGGTTGGATACGCAGTATTTT
CASSLGVGLDTQYF
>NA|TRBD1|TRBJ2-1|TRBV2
TGTGCCAGCAGTGTTTCCGGGACAGGGTTCGGCAATGAGCAGTTCTTC
CASSVSGTGFGNEQFF
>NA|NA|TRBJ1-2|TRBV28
TGTGTGTCGGCGAAGGGTATCGGTGGCTACACCTTC
CVSAKGIGGYTF
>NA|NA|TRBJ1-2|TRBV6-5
TGTGCCAGCAGTTACTCACCCGGGGGCTATGGCTACACCTTC
CASSYSPGGYGYTF
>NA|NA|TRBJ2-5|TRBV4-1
TGCGCCAGCAGCCAGGCTGGGGACGAGACCCAGTACTTC
CASSQAGDETQYF
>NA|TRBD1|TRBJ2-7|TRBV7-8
TGTGCCAGCAGCCTGTACGCCGGGACAGTAATTTACGAGCAGTACTTC
CASSLYAGTVIYEQYF
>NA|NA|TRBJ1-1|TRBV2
TGTGCCAGCAGCGGGGACGCGGGGCTAGCTTTCTTT
CASSGDAGLAFF
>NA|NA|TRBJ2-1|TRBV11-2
TGTGCCAGCAGCCGGGGGCCGGGACAGACCTACAATGAGCAGTTCTTC
CASSRGPGQTYNEQFF
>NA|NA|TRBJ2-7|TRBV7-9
TGTGCCAGCAGCTTAGAAGATAACTACGAGCAGTACTTC
CASSLEDNYEQYF
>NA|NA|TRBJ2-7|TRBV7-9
TGTGCCAGCGCGAGACAGGACACCTCCTACGAGCAGTACTTC
CASARQDTSYEQYF
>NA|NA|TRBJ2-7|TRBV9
TGTGCCAGCAGCGAATACGGGACACCGCCTTACGAGCAGTACTTC
CASSEYGTPPYEQYF
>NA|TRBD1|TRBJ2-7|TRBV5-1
TGCGCCAGCAGTCTGGGACAGGGTAACTACGAGCAGTACTTC
CASSLGQGNYEQYF
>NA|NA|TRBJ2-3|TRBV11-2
TGTGCCAGCAGCTTAGCCCGGTGGCAGTATTTT
CASSLARWQYF
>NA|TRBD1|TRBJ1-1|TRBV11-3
TGTGCCAGCAGCCCAACAGGGGAAGCTGAAGCTTTCTTT
CASSPTGEAEAFF
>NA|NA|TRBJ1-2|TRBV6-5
TGTGCCAGCAGATTCGGGCAGGCCCTCGGCTATGGCTACACCTTC
CASRFGQALGYGYTF
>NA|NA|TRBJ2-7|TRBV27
TGTGCCAGCAGTCCCAACGTCGGCTACGAGCAGTACTTC
CASSPNVGYEQYF
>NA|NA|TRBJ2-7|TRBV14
TGTGCCAGCAGCCAAGACCGACACGCGGTCTCCTACGAGCAGTACTTC
CASSQDRHAVSYEQYF
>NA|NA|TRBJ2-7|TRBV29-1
TGCAGCGTTGAATTGGCGCTATCCTACGAGCAGTACTTC
CSVELALSYEQYF
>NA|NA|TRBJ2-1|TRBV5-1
TGCGCCAGCAGCTTGAGGGGGGACTATTACAATGAGCAGTTCTTC
CASSLRGDYYNEQFF
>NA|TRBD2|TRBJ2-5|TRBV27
TGTGCCAGCAGTTACGGGACTAGCGGGATTAAAGAGACCCAGTACTTC
CASSYGTSGIKETQYF
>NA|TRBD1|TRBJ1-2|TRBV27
TGTGCCAGCAGTTTATCGTGGCCAGGGGGTTTAAATGAGTATGGCTACACCTTC
CASSLSWPGGLNEYGYTF
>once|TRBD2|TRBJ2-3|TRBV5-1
TGCGCCAGCAGCTTGGGACTAGCGCATTCTATTCGTTGGGATACGCAGTATTTT
CASSLGLAHSIRWDTQYF
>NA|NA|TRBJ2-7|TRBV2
TGTGCCAGCAGTGATCTAGCAGGGCTCTACGAGCAGTACTTC
CASSDLAGLYEQYF
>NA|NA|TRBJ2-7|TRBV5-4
TGTGCCAGCAGCTGGCGAGGGGGGCTGAGCTCCTACGAGCAGTACTTC
CASSWRGGLSSYEQYF
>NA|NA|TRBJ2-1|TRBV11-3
TGTGCCAGCAGCCCAGAACCGGGTCCCACGGAGGGGGATGAGCAGTTCTTC
CASSPEPGPTEGDEQFF
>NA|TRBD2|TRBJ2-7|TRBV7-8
TGTGCCAGCAGCTTAGCTAGCGGGAGTAACTACGAGCAGTACTTC
CASSLASGSNYEQYF
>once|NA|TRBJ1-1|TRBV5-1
TGCGCCAGCAGCTTGGGCTTCACGGCTTTCAACGCCGAAGCTACATTGAACACTGAAGCTTTCTTT
CASSLGFTAFNAEATLNTEAFF
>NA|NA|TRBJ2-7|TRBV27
TGTGCCAGCAGTGCCGAGGGAGACCGTTTATTGGGTGGCGAGCAGTACTTC
CASSAEGDRLLGGEQYF
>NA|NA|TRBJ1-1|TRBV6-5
TGTGCCAGCAGTTACATAGGGGAGAGCACTGAAGCTTTCTTT
CASSYIGESTEAFF
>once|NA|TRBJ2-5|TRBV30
TGTGCCTGGAGTGTACAACAGGGAGAGACCCAGTACTTC
CAWSVQQGETQYF
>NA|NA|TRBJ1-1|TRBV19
TGTGCCAGTAGTGAGGGGGCTGAAGCTTTCTTT
CASSEGAEAFF
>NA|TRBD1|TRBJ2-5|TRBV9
TGTGCCAGCAGCGTAGGACAGGGAACAGAGACCCAGTACTTC
CASSVGQGTETQYF
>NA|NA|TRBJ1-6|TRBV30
TGTGCCTGGAGTTCGGACTTTTCGGCCCATAATTCACCCCTCCACTTT
CAWSSDFSAHNSPLHF
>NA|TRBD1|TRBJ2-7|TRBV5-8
TGTGCCAGCAGCTACCCAAGACAGGGTCCCTCCTCCTACGAGCAGTACTTC
CASSYPRQGPSSYEQYF
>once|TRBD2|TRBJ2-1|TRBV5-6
TGTGCCAGCAGCTTTCTGTCCGTAGCGGGAGGGCCTAATGAGCAGTTCTTC
CASSFLSVAGGPNEQFF
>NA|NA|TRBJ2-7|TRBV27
TGTGCCAGCAGTTTTTTGGAGGAGTCTGGCGAGCAGTACTTC
CASSFLEESGEQYF
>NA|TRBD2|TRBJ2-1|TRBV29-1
TGCAGCGTGCTGGCGGGACTAGCGGGGGTATTGAATGAGCAGTTCTTC
CSVLAGLAGVLNEQFF
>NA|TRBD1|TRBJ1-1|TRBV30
TGTGCCTGGACAGGGGGCTTAGCCACTGAAGCTTTCTTT
CAWTGGLATEAFF
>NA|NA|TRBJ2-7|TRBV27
TGTGCCAGCAGTCCTTCAGCAGGCCGGCGGGTATACGAGCAGTACTTC
CASSPSAGRRVYEQYF
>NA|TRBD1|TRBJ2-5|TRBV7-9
TGTGCCAGCAGCTCTGACAGGGAACAAGAGACCCAGTACTTC
CASSSDREQETQYF
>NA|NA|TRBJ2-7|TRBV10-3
TGTGCCATCAGTGACCACTCACAAACGCTAGGGGAGCAGTACTTC
CAISDHSQTLGEQYF
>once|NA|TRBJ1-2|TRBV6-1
TGTGCCGGACGACAGGACACTAACTATGGCTACACCTTC
CAGRQDTNYGYTF
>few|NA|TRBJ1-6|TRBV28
TGTGCCCATGGGGAACGGAGTTCACCCCTCCACTTT
CAHGERSSPLHF
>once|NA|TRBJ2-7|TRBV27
TGTGCCAGCAGTTTATACGGTTACCAGGCGGGGGAGCAGTACTTC
CASSLYGYQAGEQYF